The table lists the clone carrying this TCR beta chain with many counts. Arm-PCR with iRepertoire HTBI primers amplified the CDR3 regions for these TCR beta libraries. One entry per CDR3 protein, called by TCRdb with MiXCR from the multiplex PCR reads. The sample consists of 400,000 to 500,000 distinct CDR3 sequences, 15% of them appearing once. Time point meaning: newly diagnosed GD, antithyroid drugs for less than 3 months. The TCR library was prepared using RNA isolated from PBMCs. Germline-derived CDR1 and CDR2 are LNHDA and SQIVND (reference sequence). The CDR3 totals 15 residues. Trimming took 4 bases from V and 7 from J; bases not matched to a gene: 8. This record comes from a study of regulatory T cells in long-lasting Graves disease. These data also formed part of another study, on T cells in Graves' hyperthyroidism and ophthalmopathy.

The clonotype originates from a woman aged 30 to 39 with Graves disease. This sequence joins TRBV19 and TRBJ2-1; 9 bases map to TRBD2. This sample comprised peripheral blood mononuclear cells (PBMCs), obtained at new diagnosis, from a patient treated with antithyroid drugs. The DNA for the CDR3 is TGTGCCAGTAGTAAACGTAGCGGGAGTTCAAATGAGCAGTTCTTC. Translation: CASSKRSGSSNEQFF. The complete variable domain, with remaining parts taken from reference TRBV19 and TRBJ2-1, reads DGGITQSPKYLFRKEGQNVTLSCEQNLNHDAMYWYRQDPGQGLRLIYYSQIVNDFQKGDIAEGYSVSREKKESFPLTVTSAQKNPTAFYLCASSKRSGSSNEQFFGPGTRLTVL.